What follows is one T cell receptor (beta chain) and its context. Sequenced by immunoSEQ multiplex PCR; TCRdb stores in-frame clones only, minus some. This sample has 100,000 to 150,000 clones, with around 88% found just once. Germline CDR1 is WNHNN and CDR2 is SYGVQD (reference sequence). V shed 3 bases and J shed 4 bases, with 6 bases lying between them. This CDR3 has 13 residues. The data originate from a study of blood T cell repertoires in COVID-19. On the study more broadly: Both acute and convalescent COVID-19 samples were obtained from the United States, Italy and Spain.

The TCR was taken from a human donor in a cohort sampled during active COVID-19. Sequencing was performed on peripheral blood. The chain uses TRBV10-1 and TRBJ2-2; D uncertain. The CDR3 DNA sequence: TGCGCCAGCAGTGATCAGGCCACCGGGGAGCTGTTTTTT. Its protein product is CASSDQATGELFF.